The rows below give T cell receptor beta chains drawn from one sample of a study of PD-1 blockade in classical Hodgkin lymphoma. Libraries were prepared by immunoSEQ multiplex PCR; TCRdb keeps only in-frame clonotypes and omits some of them. Of tens of thousands of clones listed, about 93% are singletons. Sample: peripheral blood mononuclear cells (PBMCs). Source of these receptors: a human donor with classical Hodgkin lymphoma. CDR3s include the opening cysteine and the closing phenylalanine or tryptophan.

TRBV14	TRBJ2-5	CASSPSGTSGRETQYF
TRBV5-1	TRBJ2-2	CASSLSQVGSGELFF
TRBV19	TRBJ1-3	CASSPRVGTSGNTIYF
TRBV5-6	TRBJ1-2	CASSLGPGPEYGYTF
TRBV7-8	TRBJ2-1	CASSLAGLAGDEQFF
TRBV7-2	TRBJ1-5	CVSSPRQGGQPQHF
TRBV30	TRBJ1-2	CAWREADRVGGYTF
TRBV5-6	TRBJ1-2	CASSLSAGDGYTF
TRBV19	TRBJ1-6	CASMETGGVNSPLHF
TRBV5-1	TRBJ2-1	CASSVPGTGWDEQFF
TRBV2	TRBJ1-2	CASRQSGTGELGYTF
TRBV29-1	TRBJ1-1	CSVAWNTEAFF
TRBV15	TRBJ2-1	CATSRGGVRMDEQFF
TRBV6-5	TRBJ1-6	CASSPPDRDSLHF
TRBV10-2	TRBJ2-7	CASTQGGNEQYF
TRBV19	TRBJ1-1	CASIPTGGWDTEAFF